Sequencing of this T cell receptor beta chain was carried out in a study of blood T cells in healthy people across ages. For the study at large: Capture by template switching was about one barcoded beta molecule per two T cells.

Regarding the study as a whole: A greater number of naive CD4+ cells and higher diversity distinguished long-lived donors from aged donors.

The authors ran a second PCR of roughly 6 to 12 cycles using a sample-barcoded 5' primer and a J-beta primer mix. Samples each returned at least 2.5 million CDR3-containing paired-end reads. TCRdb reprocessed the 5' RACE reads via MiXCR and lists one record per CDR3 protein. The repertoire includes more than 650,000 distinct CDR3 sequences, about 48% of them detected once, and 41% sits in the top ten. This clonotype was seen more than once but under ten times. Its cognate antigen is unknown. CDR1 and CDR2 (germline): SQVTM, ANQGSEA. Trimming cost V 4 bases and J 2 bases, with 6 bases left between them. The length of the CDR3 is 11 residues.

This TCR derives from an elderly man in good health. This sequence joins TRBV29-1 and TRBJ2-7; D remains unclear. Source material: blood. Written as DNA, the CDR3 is TGCAGCGTTGGGAACACCTACGAGCAGTACTTC. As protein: CSVGNTYEQYF.